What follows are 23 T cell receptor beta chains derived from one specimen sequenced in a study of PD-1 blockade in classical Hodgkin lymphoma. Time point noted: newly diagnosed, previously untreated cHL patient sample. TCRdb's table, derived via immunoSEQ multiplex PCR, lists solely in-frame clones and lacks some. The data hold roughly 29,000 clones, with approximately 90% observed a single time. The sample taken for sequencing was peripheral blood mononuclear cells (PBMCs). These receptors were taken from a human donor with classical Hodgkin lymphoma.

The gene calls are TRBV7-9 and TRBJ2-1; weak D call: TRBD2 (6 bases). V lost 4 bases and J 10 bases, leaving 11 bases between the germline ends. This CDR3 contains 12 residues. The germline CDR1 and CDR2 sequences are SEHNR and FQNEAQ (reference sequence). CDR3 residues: CASSSRGSEQFF. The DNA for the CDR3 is TGTGCCAGCAGCTCCCGGGGGTCCGAGCAGTTCTTC.

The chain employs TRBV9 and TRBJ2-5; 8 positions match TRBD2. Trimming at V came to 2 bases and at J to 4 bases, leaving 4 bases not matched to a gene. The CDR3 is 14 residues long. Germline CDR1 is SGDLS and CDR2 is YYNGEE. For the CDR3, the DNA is TGTGCCAGCAGCGTGAACAGCGGGAGAGAGACCCAGTACTTC. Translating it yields CASSVNSGRETQYF.

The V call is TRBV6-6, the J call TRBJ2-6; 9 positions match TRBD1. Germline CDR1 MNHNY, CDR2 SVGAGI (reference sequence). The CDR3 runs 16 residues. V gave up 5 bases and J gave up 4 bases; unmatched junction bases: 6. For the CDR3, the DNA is TGTGCCAGCAGTGGAACAGGGGGCGCCGGGGCCAACGTCCTGACTTTC. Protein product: CASSGTGGAGANVLTF.

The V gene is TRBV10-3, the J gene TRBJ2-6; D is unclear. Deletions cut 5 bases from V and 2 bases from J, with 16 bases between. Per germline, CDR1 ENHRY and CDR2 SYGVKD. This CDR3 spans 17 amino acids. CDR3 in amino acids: CAISPNDRSTGANVLTF. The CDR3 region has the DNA TGTGCCATCAGTCCCAATGACCGGAGTACTGGGGCCAACGTCCTGACTTTC.

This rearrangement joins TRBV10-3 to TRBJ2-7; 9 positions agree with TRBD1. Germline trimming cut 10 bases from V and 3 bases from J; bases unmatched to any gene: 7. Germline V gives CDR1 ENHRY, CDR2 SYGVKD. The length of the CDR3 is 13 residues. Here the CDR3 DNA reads TGTGCCACCATACAGGGGGCGAACTACGAGCAGTACTTC. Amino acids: CATIQGANYEQYF.

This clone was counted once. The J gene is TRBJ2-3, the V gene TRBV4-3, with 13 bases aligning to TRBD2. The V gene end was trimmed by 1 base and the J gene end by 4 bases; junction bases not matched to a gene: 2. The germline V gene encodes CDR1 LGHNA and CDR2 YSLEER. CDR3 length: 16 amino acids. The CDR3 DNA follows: TGCGCCAGCAGCCAAGGGACTAGCGGGAGCGCAGATACGCAGTATTTT. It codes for CASSQGTSGSADTQYF.

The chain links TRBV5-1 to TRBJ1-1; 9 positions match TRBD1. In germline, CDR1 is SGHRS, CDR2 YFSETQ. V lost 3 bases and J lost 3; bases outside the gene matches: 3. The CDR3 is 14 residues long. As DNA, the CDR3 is TGCGCCAGCAGCTGGACAGGGGTGGACACTGAAGCTTTCTTT. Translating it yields CASSWTGVDTEAFF.

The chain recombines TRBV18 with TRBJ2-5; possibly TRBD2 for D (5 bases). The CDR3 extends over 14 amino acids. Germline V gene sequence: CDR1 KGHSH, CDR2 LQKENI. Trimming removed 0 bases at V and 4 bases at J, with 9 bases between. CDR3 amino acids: CASSPPSGLETQYF. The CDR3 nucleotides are TGTGCCAGCTCACCACCGTCGGGGTTAGAGACCCAGTACTTC.

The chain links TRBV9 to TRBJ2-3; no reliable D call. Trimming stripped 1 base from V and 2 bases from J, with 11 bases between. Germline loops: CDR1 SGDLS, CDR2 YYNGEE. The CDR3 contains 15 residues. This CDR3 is CASSVSDIFTDTQYF. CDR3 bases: TGTGCCAGCAGCGTAAGTGACATATTCACAGATACGCAGTATTTT.

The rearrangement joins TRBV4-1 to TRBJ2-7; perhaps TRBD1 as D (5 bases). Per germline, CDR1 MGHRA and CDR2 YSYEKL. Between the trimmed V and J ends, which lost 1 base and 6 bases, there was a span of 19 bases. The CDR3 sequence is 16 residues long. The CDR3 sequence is CASSQGDAGYSGEQYF. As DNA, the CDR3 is TGCGCCAGCAGCCAAGGAGACGCAGGGTACTCAGGCGAGCAGTACTTC.

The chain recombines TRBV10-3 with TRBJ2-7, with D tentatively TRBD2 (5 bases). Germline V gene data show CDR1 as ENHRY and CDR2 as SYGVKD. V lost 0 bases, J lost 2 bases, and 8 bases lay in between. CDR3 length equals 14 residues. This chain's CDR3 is CAISESGLTYEQYF. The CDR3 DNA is TGTGCCATCAGTGAGTCCGGACTTACCTACGAGCAGTACTTC.

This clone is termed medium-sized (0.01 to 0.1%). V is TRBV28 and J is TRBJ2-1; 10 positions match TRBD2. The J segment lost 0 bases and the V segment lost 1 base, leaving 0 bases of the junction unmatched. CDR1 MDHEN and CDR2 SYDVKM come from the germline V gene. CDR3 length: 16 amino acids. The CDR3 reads CASSLSSGSSYNEQFF. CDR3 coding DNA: TGTGCCAGCAGTTTATCTAGCGGGAGCTCCTACAATGAGCAGTTCTTC.

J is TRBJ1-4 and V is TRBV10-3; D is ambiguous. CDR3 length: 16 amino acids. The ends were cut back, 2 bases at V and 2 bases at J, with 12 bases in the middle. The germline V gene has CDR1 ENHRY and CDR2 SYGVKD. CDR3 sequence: CAISEGRPGTNEKLFF. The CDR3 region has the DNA TGTGCCATCAGTGAGGGCAGGCCCGGTACTAATGAAAAACTGTTTTTT.

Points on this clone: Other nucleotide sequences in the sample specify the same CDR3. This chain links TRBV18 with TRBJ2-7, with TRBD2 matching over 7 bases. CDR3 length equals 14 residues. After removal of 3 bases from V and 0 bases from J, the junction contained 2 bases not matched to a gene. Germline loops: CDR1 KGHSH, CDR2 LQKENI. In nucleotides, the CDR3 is TGTGCCAGCTCACCGCCTAGCGGCTCCTACGAGCAGTACTTC. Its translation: CASSPPSGSYEQYF.

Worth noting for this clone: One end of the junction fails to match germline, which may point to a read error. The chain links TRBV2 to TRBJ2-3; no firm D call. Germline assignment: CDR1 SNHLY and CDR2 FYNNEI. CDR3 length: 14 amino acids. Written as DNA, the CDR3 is TGTGCCAGCACTCCCATCGCGTCGGGTCCCACGCGGTATTTT. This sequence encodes CASTPIASGPTRYF.

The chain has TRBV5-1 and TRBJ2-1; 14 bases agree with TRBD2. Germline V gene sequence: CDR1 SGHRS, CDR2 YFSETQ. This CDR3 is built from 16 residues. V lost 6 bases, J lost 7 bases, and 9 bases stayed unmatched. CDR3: CASTSGLAGVWNEQFF. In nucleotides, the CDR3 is TGCGCCAGCACCTCGGGACTAGCGGGAGTGTGGAATGAGCAGTTCTTC.

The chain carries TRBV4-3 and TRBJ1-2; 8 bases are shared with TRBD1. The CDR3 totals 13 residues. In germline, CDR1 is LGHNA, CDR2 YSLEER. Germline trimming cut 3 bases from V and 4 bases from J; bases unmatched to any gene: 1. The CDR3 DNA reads TGCGCCAGCAGCCAGGACAGGGTCTATGGCTACACCTTC. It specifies CASSQDRVYGYTF.

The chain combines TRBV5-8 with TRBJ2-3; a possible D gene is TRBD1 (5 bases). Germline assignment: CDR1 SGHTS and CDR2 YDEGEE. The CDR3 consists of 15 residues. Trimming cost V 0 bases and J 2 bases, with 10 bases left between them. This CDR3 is CASSLGRTPTDTQYF. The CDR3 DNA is TGTGCCAGCAGCTTGGGGCGGACACCCACAGATACGCAGTATTTT.

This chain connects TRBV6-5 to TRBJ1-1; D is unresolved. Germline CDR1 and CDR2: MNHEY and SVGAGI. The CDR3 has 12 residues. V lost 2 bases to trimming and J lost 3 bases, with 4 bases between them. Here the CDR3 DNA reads TGTGCCAGCAGTTACCTCGACACTGAAGCTTTCTTT. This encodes CASSYLDTEAFF.

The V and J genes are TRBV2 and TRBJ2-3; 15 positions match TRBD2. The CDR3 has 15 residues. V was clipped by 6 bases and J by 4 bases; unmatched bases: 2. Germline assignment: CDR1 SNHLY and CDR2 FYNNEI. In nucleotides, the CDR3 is TGTGCCAGCAGCGGACTAGCGGGAGGGGCAGATACGCAGTATTTT. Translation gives CASSGLAGGADTQYF.

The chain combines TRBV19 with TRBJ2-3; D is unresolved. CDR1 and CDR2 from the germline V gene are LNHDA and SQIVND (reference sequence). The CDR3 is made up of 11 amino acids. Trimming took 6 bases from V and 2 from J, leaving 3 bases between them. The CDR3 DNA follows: TGTGCCAGTAGCAACACAGATACGCAGTATTTT. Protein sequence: CASSNTDTQYF.

The CDR3 spells CASSPETLASQGTGELFF. For the CDR3, the DNA is TGTGCCAGCAGCCCAGAAACGCTAGCGTCACAGGGGACCGGGGAGCTGTTTTTT. The chain carries TRBV4-2 and TRBJ2-2, with D perhaps matching TRBD1 (7 bases). CDR1 is LGHNA and CDR2 is YNFKEQ in the germline V gene. The V end was cut by 4 bases, the J end by 5 bases, with 23 bases between. CDR3 size: 18 residues.

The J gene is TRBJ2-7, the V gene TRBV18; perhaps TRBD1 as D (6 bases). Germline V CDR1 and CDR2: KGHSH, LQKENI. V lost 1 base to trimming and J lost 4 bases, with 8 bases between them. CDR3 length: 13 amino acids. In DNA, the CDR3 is TGTGCCAGCTCACCACGGACAGCGTACGAGCAGTACTTC. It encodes CASSPRTAYEQYF.